This record looks at one TCR beta chain sequence and its context. The antigen remains undetermined. The data originate from a study of CD8+ T cells in alopecia areata. The study, taken as a whole, reports: Normal scalp showed lower clonality than lesional scalp, especially alopecia totalis/universalis.

Germline V lookup: CDR1 SGHRS, CDR2 YFSETQ. The CDR3 is 15 amino acids. V lost 7 bases and J lost 2; bases outside the gene matches: 10. Extracted RNA was reverse transcribed into cDNA, the sequencing template. Sequencing used immunoSEQ multiplex PCR; TCRdb keeps in-frame clones, though not all of them. The data contain approximately 160,000 clones, approximately 57% of them singletons. As to treatment: oral pan-JAK inhibitor, 5-10 mg twice daily. Alopecia areata patients provided lesional scalp punch biopsies and peripheral blood. The chain combines TRBV5-1 with TRBJ2-5; TRBD1 agrees at 8 bases. The receptor's source is a human donor with alopecia areata. This specimen consisted of CD4+ T cells sorted from blood, obtained at week 24, from a patient treated with tofacitinib. DNA for the CDR3: TGCGCCAGCGGGCTTCAGGGGGCATCTCAAGAGACCCAGTACTTC. It yields the protein CASGLQGASQETQYF.